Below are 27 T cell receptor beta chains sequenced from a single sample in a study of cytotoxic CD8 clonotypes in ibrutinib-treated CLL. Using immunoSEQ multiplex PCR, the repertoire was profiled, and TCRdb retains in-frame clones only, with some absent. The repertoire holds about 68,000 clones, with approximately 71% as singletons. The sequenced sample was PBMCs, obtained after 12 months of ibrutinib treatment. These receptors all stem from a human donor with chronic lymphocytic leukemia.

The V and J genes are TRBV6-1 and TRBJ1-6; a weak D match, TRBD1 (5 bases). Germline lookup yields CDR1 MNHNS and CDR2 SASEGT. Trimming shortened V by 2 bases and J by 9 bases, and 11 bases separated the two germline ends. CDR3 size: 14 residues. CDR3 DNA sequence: TGTGCCAGCAGTGAACAGGGAAAGTTTTCACCCCTCCACTTT. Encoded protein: CASSEQGKFSPLHF.

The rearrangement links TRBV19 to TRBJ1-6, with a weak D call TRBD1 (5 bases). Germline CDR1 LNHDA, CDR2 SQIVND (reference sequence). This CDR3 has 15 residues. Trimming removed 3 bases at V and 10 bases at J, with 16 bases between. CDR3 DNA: TGTGCCAGTAGTATGGCCCCGACAGAATTATCACCCCTCCACTTT. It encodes CASSMAPTELSPLHF.

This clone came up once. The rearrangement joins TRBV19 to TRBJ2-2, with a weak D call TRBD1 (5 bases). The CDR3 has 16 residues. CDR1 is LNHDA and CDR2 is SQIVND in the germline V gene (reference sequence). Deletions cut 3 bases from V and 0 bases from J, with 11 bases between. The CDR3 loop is CASSIALGANTGELFF. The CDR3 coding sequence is TGTGCCAGTAGTATTGCCTTAGGGGCGAACACCGGGGAGCTGTTTTTT.

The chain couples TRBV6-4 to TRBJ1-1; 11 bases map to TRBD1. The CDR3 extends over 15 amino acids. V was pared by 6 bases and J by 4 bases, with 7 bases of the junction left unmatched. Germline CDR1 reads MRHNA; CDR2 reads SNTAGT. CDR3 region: CASSARTGGGTEAFF. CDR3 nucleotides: TGTGCCAGCAGCGCTCGGACAGGGGGCGGCACTGAAGCTTTCTTT.

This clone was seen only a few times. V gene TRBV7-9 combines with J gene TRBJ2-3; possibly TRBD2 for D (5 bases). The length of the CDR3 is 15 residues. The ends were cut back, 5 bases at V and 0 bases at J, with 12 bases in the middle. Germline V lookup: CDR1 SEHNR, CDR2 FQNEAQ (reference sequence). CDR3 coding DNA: TGTGCCAGCAGCCTAATGAGGGTCAGCACAGATACGCAGTATTTT. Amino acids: CASSLMRVSTDTQYF.

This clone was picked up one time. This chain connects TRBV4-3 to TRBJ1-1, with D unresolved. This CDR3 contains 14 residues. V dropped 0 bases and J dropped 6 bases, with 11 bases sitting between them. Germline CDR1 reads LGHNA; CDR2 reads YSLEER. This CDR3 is CASSQDFTLSEAFF. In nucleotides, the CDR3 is TGCGCCAGCAGCCAAGATTTTACGCTGTCTGAAGCTTTCTTT.

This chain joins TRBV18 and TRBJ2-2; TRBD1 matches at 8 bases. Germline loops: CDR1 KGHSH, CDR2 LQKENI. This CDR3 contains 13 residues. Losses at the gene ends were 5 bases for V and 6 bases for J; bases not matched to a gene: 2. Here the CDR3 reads CASSSQGAGELFF. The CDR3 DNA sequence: TGTGCCAGCTCATCACAGGGGGCCGGGGAGCTGTTTTTT.

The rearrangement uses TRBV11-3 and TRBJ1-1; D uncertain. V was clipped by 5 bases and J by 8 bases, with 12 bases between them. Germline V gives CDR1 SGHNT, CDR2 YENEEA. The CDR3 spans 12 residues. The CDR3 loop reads CASSAGNGEAFF. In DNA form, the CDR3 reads TGTGCCAGCAGCGCCGGAAATGGGGAAGCTTTCTTT. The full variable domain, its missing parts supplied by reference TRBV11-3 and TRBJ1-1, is EAGVVQSPRYKIIEKKQPVAFWCNPISGHNTLYWYLQNLGQGPELLIRYENEEAVDDSQLPKDRFSAERLKGVDSTLKIQPAELGDSAVYLCASSAGNGEAFFGQGTRLTVV.

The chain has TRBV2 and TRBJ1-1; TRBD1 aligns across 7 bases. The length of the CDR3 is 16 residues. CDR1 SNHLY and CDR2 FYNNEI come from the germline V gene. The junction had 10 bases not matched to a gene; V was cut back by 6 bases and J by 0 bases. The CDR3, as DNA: TGTGCCAGCAGGGAATTAGCGGGACAGATGAACACTGAAGCTTTCTTT. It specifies CASRELAGQMNTEAFF. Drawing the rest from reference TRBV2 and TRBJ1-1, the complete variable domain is EPEVTQTPSHQVTQMGQEVILRCVPISNHLYFYWYRQILGQKVEFLVSFYNNEISEKSEIFDDQFSVERPDGSNFTLKIRSTKLEDSAMYFCASRELAGQMNTEAFFGQGTRLTVV.

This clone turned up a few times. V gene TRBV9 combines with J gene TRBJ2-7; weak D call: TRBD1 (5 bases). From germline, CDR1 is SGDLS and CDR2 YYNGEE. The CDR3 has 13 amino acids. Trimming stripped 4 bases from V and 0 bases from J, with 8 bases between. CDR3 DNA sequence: TGTGCCAGCAGCCAGGGTAGCTCCTACGAGCAGTACTTC. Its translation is CASSQGSSYEQYF.

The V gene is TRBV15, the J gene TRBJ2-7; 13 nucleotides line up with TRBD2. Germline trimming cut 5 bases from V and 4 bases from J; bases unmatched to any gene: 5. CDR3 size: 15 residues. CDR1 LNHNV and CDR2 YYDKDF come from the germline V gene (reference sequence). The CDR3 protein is CATSEGLAGRYEQYF. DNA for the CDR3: TGTGCCACCAGCGAGGGACTAGCGGGGAGGTACGAGCAGTACTTC.

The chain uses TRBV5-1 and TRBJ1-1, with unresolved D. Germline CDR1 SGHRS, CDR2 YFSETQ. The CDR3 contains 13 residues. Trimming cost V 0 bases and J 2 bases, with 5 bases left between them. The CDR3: CASSLEGNTEAFF. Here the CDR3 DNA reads TGCGCCAGCAGCTTGGAGGGAAACACTGAAGCTTTCTTT. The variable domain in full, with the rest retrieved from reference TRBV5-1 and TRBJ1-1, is KAGVTQTPRYLIKTRGQQVTLSCSPISGHRSVSWYQQTPGQGLQFLFEYFSETQRNKGNFPGRFSGRQFSNSRSEMNVSTLELGDSALYLCASSLEGNTEAFFGQGTRLTVV.

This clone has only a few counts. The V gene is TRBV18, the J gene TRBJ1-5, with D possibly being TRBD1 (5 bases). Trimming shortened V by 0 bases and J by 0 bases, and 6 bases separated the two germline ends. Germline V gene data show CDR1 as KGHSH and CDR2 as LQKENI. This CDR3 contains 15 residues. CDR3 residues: CASSPPGTSNQPQHF. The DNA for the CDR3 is TGTGCCAGCTCACCACCGGGGACTAGCAATCAGCCCCAGCATTTT.

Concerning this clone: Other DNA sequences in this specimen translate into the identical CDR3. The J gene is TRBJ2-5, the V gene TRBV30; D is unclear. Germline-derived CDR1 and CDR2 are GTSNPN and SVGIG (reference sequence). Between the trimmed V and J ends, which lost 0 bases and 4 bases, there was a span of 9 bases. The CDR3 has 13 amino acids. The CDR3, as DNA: TGTGCCTGGAGTGTTGGTAGGAGAGAGACCCAGTACTTC. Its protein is CAWSVGRRETQYF.

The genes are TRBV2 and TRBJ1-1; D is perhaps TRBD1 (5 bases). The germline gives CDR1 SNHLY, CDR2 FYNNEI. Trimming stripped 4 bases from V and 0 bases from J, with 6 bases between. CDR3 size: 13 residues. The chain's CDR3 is CASSGQLNTEAFF. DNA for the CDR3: TGTGCCAGCAGTGGACAGTTGAACACTGAAGCTTTCTTT.

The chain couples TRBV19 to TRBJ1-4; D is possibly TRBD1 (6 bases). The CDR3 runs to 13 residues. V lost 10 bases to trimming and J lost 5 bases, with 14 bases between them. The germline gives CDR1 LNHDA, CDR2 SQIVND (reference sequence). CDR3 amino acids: CATKDRNNEKLFF. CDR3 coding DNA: TGTGCCACCAAGGACAGAAACAATGAAAAACTGTTTTTT.

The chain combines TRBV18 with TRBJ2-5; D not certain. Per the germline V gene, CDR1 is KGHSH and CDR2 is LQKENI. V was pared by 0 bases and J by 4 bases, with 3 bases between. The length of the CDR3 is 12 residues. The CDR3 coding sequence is TGTGCCAGCTCACCACCCGCAGAGACCCAGTACTTC. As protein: CASSPPAETQYF.

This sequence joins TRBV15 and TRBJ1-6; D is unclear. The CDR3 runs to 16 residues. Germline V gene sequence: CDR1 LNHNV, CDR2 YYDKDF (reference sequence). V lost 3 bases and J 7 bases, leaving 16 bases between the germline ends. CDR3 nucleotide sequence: TGTGCCACCAGCAGGAATCGGTGGGGAGAGAATTCACCCCTCCACTTT. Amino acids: CATSRNRWGENSPLHF.

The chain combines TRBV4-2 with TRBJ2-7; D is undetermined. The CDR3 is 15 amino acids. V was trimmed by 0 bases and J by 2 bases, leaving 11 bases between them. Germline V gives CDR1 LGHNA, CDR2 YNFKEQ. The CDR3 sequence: CASSQDGSGPYEQYF. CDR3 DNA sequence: TGTGCCAGCAGCCAAGATGGGTCGGGCCCCTACGAGCAGTACTTC.

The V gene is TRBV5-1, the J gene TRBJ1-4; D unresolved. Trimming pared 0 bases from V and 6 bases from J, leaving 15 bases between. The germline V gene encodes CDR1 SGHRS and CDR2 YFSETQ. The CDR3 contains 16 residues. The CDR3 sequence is CASSLAGLASYEKLFF. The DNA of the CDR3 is TGCGCCAGCAGCTTGGCGGGCCTCGCGTCGTATGAAAAACTGTTTTTT.

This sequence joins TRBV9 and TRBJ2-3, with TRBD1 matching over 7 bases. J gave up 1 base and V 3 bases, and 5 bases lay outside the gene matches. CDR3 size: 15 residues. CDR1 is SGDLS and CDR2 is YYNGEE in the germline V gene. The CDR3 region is CASSERQGRTDTQYF. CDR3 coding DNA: TGTGCCAGCAGCGAAAGACAGGGTCGCACAGATACGCAGTATTTT. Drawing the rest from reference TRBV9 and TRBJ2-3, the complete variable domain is DSGVTQTPKHLITATGQRVTLRCSPRSGDLSVYWYQQSLDQGLQFLIQYYNGEERAKGNILERFSAQQFPDLHSELNLSSLELGDSALYFCASSERQGRTDTQYFGPGTRLTVL.

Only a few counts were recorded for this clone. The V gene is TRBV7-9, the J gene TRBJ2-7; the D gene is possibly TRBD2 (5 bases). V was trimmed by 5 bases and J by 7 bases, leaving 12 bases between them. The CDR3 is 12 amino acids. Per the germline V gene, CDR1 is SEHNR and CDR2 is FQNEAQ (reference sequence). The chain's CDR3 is CASSGWEIEQYF. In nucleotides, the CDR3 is TGTGCCAGCAGCGGATGGGAGATAGAGCAGTACTTC.

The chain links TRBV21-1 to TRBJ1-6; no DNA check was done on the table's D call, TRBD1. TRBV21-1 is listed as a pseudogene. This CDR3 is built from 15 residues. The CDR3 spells CASSNWTGRNSPLHF. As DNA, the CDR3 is TGTGCCAGCAGCAATTGGACAGGGAGGAATTCACCCCTCCACTTT.

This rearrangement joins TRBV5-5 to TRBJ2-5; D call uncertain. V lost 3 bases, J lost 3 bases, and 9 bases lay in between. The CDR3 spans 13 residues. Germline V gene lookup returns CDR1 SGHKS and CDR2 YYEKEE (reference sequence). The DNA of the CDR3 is TGTGCCAGCAGCTCGCTCACCGAAGAGACCCAGTACTTC. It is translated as CASSSLTEETQYF.

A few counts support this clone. The CDR3 sequence: CASSETWGTSTDTQYF. The CDR3 bases are TGTGCCAGCAGTGAAACCTGGGGAACCAGCACAGATACGCAGTATTTT. The gene calls are TRBV6-1 and TRBJ2-3; D not certain. There are 16 residues in the CDR3. Looked up from germline, CDR1 is MNHNS and CDR2 is SASEGT. The V and J ends lost 2 bases and 0 bases respectively, with 12 bases between them.

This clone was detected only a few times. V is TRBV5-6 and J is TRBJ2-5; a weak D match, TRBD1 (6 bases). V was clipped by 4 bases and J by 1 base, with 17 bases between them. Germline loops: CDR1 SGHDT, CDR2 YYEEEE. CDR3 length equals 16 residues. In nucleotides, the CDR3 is TGTGCCAGCAGCCGTGGGGGCGTAGAACCCCAAGAGACCCAGTACTTC. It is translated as CASSRGGVEPQETQYF.

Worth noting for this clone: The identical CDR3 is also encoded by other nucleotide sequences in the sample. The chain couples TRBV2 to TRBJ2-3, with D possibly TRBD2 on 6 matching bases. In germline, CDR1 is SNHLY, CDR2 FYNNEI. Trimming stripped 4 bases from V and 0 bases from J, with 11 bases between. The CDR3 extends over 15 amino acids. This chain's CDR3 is CASSGGTLSTDTQYF. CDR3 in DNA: TGTGCCAGCAGTGGCGGGACCTTGAGCACAGATACGCAGTATTTT. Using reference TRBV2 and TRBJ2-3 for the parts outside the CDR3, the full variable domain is EPEVTQTPSHQVTQMGQEVILRCVPISNHLYFYWYRQILGQKVEFLVSFYNNEISEKSEIFDDQFSVERPDGSNFTLKIRSTKLEDSAMYFCASSGGTLSTDTQYFGPGTRLTVL.